The TCR beta chain under discussion was sequenced for a study of T cells in Graves' hyperthyroidism and ophthalmopathy. The study, taken as a whole, reports: Blood shared most expanded thyroid clonotypes above 0.001. The model predicted ophthalmopathy a median approximately six months before onset.

This clonotype was seen many times. Its matching antigen is unknown. Germline V gene data show CDR1 as SGHRS and CDR2 as YFSETQ. The CDR3 loop spans 15 amino acids. Unmatched junction bases numbered 6, after V lost 0 bases and J lost 4 bases. Amplification targeted TCR beta CDR3 regions from RNA transcripts. The HTBI primer set was used in a first-round RT-PCR of the TCR CDR3. TCRdb analysed the multiplex PCR reads with MiXCR anew, one entry per CDR3 protein. The data show roughly 570,000 distinct CDR3 sequences, about half seen once. Not enrolled were patients with uncontrolled infection, other autoimmune disease, pregnancy or lactation. Clinical symptoms, serum thyroxine and TRAb, thyroid ultrasound and orbital computed tomography were used for the diagnoses.

The specimen sequenced was peripheral blood or thyroid tissue (not recorded which). The receptor comes from a young woman with Graves' hyperthyroidism. The chain couples TRBV5-1 to TRBJ1-1, with 7 nucleotides matching TRBD1. Here the CDR3 DNA reads TGCGCCAGCAGCTTGGAGGGGGCTCAGGGCACTGAAGCTTTCTTT. Translating it yields CASSLEGAQGTEAFF.